This record looks at one T cell receptor (beta chain) sequence and its context. The data are from a study of blood T cell repertoires in COVID-19. On the study more broadly: T cells, B-cell-depleted T cells, or PBMCs provided the cDNA or gDNA that served as material.

Trimming stripped 5 bases from V and 14 bases from J, with 16 bases between. Germline CDR1 and CDR2: SGHTA and FQGNSA. CDR3 length: 13 amino acids. As originally analysed: How many nucleated cells were present was estimated from reference gene primer amplification. Repertoires were generated with immunoSEQ multiplex PCR, while TCRdb's copy carries only in-frame clones and drops some. V and J calls and clone size are copied from that table; D and trimming were computed from the DNA. The repertoire consists of roughly 8,500 clones, with 85% to 90% occurring once and the leading ten covering 6.9%. Sequences were obtained from peripheral blood. The rearrangement links TRBV7-2 to TRBJ1-6; D is unresolved. The receptor was isolated from a woman aged 50 to 65 with active or convalescent COVID-19. The CDR3 loop is CASSTSPPATLHF. The DNA for the CDR3 is TGTGCCAGCAGCACTAGCCCTCCCGCGACCCTCCACTTT.